This TCR beta chain was found in a study of T-cell memory formation after mild COVID-19 (dated by TCRdb to about 2021). Regarding the research as a whole: Most TCR sequence clusters were specific to one of the two donors. In two donors, T-cell clones that expanded and contracted after mild COVID-19 were tracked by sequencing TCRalpha and TCRbeta repertoires over time. Two young, previously healthy adult volunteers made up the cohort, one male and one female.

The investigation overall reported the following: SARS-CoV-2 specificity of the second-wave clones peaking on day 37 was not confirmed. Clones contracting from day 15 to 85 had balanced CD4/CD8 phenotypes, while a second wave expanding from day 15 to 37 was biased towards CD4+. Some responding clones were detected in pre-infection memory, which suggested that pre-existing cross-reactive memory T cells had joined the SARS-CoV-2 response. Contracting CD4+ clones turned up mainly in the CM and EM memory subsets, whereas EMRA was where CD8+ clones were enriched. The study included only a couple of mild cases, and larger cohorts that include severe cases with pre-infection samples were judged to be necessary.

About this clonotype itself: Which antigen it targets is not known. Per-base qualities were not stored, and no clone one base away is much larger.

In the germline V gene, CDR1 corresponds to LGHNA and CDR2 to YSLEER. The CDR3 covers 17 residues, taking in both the cysteine and the phenylalanine. Only the CDR3 portion is preserved as DNA: 51 bases, with reading frame beginning at the first base. The junction shows trimming of 1 base on V and 8 bases on J, plus 23 bases between the germline ends. PBMCs were isolated by Ficoll-Paque density gradient centrifugation. These reads were obtained on an Illumina NovaSeq 6000. Using 5'RACE with constant-segment primers, TCRalpha and TCRbeta cDNA libraries were constructed, with sample barcodes and unique molecular identifiers added in the process. Trizol reagent was used to extract RNA from every sample. The libraries were amplified in two PCR steps, and the second step added a second sample barcode and Illumina TruSeq adapters. The libraries were sequenced on an Illumina NovaSeq using 2 x 150 bp paired-end reads. Processing in the source paper ran as follows. With migec v1.2.7, reads were demultiplexed and then collapsed into UMI-guided consensus sequences. With mixcr v2.1.11, UMI consensuses were aligned to TRA and TRB V and J templates and assembled into clonotypes. Expanded or contracted clonotypes were those called significant by both edgeR and NoisET, with noise models trained on biological replicates. For edgeR calls, a false discovery rate-adjusted p below 0.01 and a log2 fold-change threshold of 1 were applied. As an exploratory analysis of dynamics, max-normalized trajectories of the 1000 most abundant clonotypes were examined with PCA combined with hierarchical clustering. Separately sequenced CD4+ and CD8+ repertoires were used to assign the CD4 or CD8 phenotype of responding clones. TCRdb ran its own pipeline on the public reads, namely fastp trimming at Q25 and MiXCR clone calling, and kept in-frame beta chains. Rows matching on CDR3 protein sequence are summarized as one entry with the most common DNA and genes. For this entry, the V and J calls and clone size follow TCRdb and not the study's own pipeline. For this sample the table gives 300,000 to 400,000 distinct CDR3 sequences, of which around a sixth were detected only once. The top ten constitute around 24% of the sample.

This clonotype was obtained from a man aged 18 to 35 who had mild COVID-19 (a few samples of this study predate the infection). The sample titles of this study are shuffled in the database, so cell type and time point are left out; the donor was told from shared clones. This chain joins TRBV4-3 to TRBJ1-2, with no D gene named confidently. The sequenced sample was PBMCs or a T cell subset sorted from them (not recorded which). The DNA sequence is as follows: TGCGCCAGCAGCCAAGGATTCGGGCTGCCTCCCGGGAAGGGCTACACCTTC. The encoded protein is CASSQGFGLPPGKGYTF.